This T cell receptor beta chain was sequenced for a study of cytomegalovirus exposure and HLA in healthy donors. The PCR had 60 Vbeta and 13 Jbeta primers. The authors' processing: In a later analysis, 80 million or so unique TCR beta chains included roughly 11 million shared by two or more donors. TCRdb keeps only in-frame clones here, not all; method: immunoSEQ multiplex PCR. From that table come the V and J calls and clone size; the DNA was used to work out D and trimming. Of about 130,000 clones listed, 80% are singletons. The clonotype comes from a female donor in good health and CMV-seronegative. Source material: PBMCs.

In DNA form, the CDR3 reads TGTGCCAGCAGCTTGTATGGGGACAGGGGATTAGAAAAACTGTTTTTT. It is translated as CASSLYGDRGLEKLFF. The rearrangement uses TRBV5-6 and TRBJ1-4, with 10 bases lining up with TRBD1. The CDR3 has 16 amino acids. Germline V lookup: CDR1 SGHDT, CDR2 YYEEEE. V lost 1 base, J lost 8 bases, and 8 bases stayed unmatched.